Reported below is one T cell receptor beta chain. In the authors' workflow: By means of reference gene primer amplification, nucleated cell counts were estimated. Measured with immunoSEQ multiplex PCR; TCRdb has only the in-frame clones, and not every one. The V and J calls and clone size come from that table; D and trimming were worked out from the DNA. The table records hundreds of thousands of clones, about nine tenths of them present only once. This entry comes from a study of blood T cell repertoires in COVID-19. Study overall: The study drew acute and convalescent COVID-19 samples from the United States, Italy and Spain. PBMCs, B-cell-depleted T cells, or T cells were the source of the cDNA or gDNA that made up the material.

After removal of 5 bases from V and 6 bases from J, the junction contained 6 bases not matched to a gene. Germline V gene data show CDR1 as SGHTA and CDR2 as FQGTGA. The length of the CDR3 is 15 residues. V and J are TRBV7-3 and TRBJ1-6, with 8 bases aligning to TRBD1. Sequencing used peripheral blood. The receptor was derived from a man aged 55 to 70 who had recovered from COVID-19. The CDR3 is CASSLRTGSNSPLHF. For the CDR3, the DNA is TGTGCCAGCAGCCTCCGGACAGGGAGTAATTCACCCCTCCACTTT.